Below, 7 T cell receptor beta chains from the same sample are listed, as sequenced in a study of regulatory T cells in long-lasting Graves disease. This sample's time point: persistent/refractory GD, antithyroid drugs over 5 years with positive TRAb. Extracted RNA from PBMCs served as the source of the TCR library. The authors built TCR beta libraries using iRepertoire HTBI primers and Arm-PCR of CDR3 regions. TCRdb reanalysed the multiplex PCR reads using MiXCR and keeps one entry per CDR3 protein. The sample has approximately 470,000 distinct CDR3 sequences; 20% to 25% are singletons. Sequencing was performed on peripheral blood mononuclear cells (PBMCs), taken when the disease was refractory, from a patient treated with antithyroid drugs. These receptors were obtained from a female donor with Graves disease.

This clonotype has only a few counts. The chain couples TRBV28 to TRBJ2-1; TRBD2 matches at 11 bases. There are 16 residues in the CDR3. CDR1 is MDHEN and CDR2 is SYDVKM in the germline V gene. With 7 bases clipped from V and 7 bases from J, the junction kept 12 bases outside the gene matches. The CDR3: CASKLLVAGGQNEQFF. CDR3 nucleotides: TGTGCCAGCAAACTCCTGGTAGCGGGAGGGCAGAATGAGCAGTTCTTC.

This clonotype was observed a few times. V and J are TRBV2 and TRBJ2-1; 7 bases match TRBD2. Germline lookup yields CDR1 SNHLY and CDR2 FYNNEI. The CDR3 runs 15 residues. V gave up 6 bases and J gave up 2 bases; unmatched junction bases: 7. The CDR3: CASSFLAATYNEQFF. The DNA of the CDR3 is TGTGCCAGCAGCTTCCTAGCGGCAACCTACAATGAGCAGTTCTTC.

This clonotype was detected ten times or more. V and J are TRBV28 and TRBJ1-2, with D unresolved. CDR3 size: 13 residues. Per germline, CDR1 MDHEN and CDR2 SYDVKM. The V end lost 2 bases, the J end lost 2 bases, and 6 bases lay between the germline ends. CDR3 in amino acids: CASSLQMNYGYTF. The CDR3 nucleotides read TGTGCCAGCAGTTTACAGATGAACTATGGCTACACCTTC.

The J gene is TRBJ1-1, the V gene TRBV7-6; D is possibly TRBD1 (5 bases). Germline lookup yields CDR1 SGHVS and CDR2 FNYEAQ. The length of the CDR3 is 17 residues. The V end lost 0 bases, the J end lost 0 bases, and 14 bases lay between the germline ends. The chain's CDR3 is CASSLAGEDVMNTEAFF. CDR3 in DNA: TGTGCCAGCAGCTTAGCGGGGGAAGACGTAATGAACACTGAAGCTTTCTTT.

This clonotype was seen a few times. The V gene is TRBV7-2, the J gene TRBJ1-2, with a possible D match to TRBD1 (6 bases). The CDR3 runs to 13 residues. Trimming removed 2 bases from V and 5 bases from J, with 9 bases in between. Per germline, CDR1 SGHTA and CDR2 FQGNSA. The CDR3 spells CASSLLGAYGYTF. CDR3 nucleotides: TGTGCCAGCAGCTTACTGGGGGCATATGGCTACACCTTC.

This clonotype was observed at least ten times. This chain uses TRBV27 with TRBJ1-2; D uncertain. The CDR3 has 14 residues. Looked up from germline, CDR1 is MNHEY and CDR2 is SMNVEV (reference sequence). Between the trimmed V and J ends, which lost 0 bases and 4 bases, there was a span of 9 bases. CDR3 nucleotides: TGTGCCAGCAGTTTATCGGCAGGAGTCTATGGCTACACCTTC. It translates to CASSLSAGVYGYTF.

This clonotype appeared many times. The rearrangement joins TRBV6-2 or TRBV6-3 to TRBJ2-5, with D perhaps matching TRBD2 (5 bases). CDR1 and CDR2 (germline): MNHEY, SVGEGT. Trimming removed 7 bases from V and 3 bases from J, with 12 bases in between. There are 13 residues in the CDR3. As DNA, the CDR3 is TGTGCCAGCAAAGGACTGGTAGAAGAGACCCAGTACTTC. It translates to CASKGLVEETQYF.